This entry lists 3 T cell receptor beta chains sequenced from one sample in a study of T cells after yellow fever vaccination. TCRdb re-called the 5' RACE reads with MiXCR, one entry per CDR3 protein. The data show 300,000 to 350,000 distinct CDR3 sequences, approximately 4% seen once. The source material was PBMCs, sampled 15 days after the yellow fever booster vaccination. The receptors come from a young man who received the YFV17D yellow fever vaccine.

This clonotype was found many times. The V gene is TRBV7-8, the J gene TRBJ1-2; 9 bases align to TRBD1. This CDR3 has 14 amino acids. V was pared by 0 bases and J by 8 bases, with 4 bases of the junction left unmatched. Germline loops: CDR1 SGHVS, CDR2 FQNEAQ. The CDR3 DNA follows: TGTGCCAGCAGCTTAGCCGGACAGGGGACAGGCTACACCTTC. Its protein is CASSLAGQGTGYTF.

This clonotype was picked up many times. The gene calls are TRBV7-9 and TRBJ1-4; 9 bases match TRBD1. The CDR3 has 16 residues. Per germline, CDR1 SEHNR and CDR2 FQNEAQ (reference sequence). V was pared by 1 base and J by 3 bases, with 3 bases of the junction left unmatched. The CDR3 DNA sequence: TGTGCCAGCAGCTTAGGAGGGACAGGGTCTAATGAAAAACTGTTTTTT. Amino acid sequence: CASSLGGTGSNEKLFF. Variable domain in full (rest from reference TRBV7-9 and TRBJ1-4): DTGVSQNPRHKITKRGQNVTFRCDPISEHNRLYWYRQTLGQGPEFLTYFQNEAQLEKSRLLSDRFSAERPKGSFSTLEIQRTEQGDSAMYLCASSLGGTGSNEKLFFGSGTQLSVL.

In its sample, this clonotype was seen many times. The CDR3 DNA sequence: TGTGCCAGCAGCCTCCGACAGAGCACTGAAGCTTTCTTT. As protein: CASSLRQSTEAFF. This rearrangement joins TRBV7-2 to TRBJ1-1; tentatively, D is TRBD1 (5 bases). Germline CDR1 SGHTA, CDR2 FQGNSA. V was clipped by 5 bases and J by 4 bases, with 11 bases between them. This CDR3 has 13 amino acids. The variable domain in full, with the rest retrieved from reference TRBV7-2 and TRBJ1-1, is GAGVSQSPSNKVTEKGKDVELRCDPISGHTALYWYRQSLGQGLEFLIYFQGNSAPDKSGLPSDRFSAERTGGSVSTLTIQRTQQEDSAVYLCASSLRQSTEAFFGQGTRLTVV.